One sample yielded the 10 T cell receptor beta chains listed below, sequenced in a study of cytomegalovirus exposure and HLA in healthy donors. Both 60 Vbeta primers and 13 Jbeta primers went into the PCR. Measured with immunoSEQ multiplex PCR; TCRdb has only the in-frame clones, and not every one. The data contain about 160,000 clones, 80% of them singletons. Sequenced: PBMCs. The source is a man under 40 in good health and CMV-seronegative.

The count of this clone is one. The CDR3 DNA is TGTGCCAGCAGTCGGGGGAGCTCCTACGAGCAGTACTTC. As protein: CASSRGSSYEQYF. The rearrangement uses TRBV2 and TRBJ2-7, with a weak D call TRBD2 (6 bases). The germline V and J ends were trimmed by 5 bases and 0 bases, with 8 bases remaining between them. CDR3 length equals 13 residues. In germline, CDR1 is SNHLY, CDR2 FYNNEI.

Concerning this clone itself: This specimen includes other DNA sequences encoding the same CDR3. CDR3: CASSGTANTEAFF. CDR3 nucleotide sequence: TGTGCCAGCAGTGGGACAGCCAACACTGAAGCTTTCTTT. V gene TRBV6-6 combines with J gene TRBJ1-1; TRBD1 agrees at 7 bases. J lost 2 bases, V lost 5 bases, and 2 bases had no gene match. The germline CDR1 and CDR2 sequences are MNHNY and SVGAGI (reference sequence). The CDR3 is made up of 13 amino acids.

The gene calls are TRBV5-1 and TRBJ2-3; TRBD1 matches at 8 bases. This CDR3 spans 15 amino acids. Germline V CDR1 and CDR2: SGHRS, YFSETQ. The V and J ends lost 4 bases and 1 base, in that order; junction bases with no gene match: 5. The CDR3 is CASSPEDRGTDTQYF. The CDR3 bases are TGCGCCAGCAGCCCAGAGGACAGGGGCACAGATACGCAGTATTTT.

The V gene is TRBV7-9, the J gene TRBJ2-7; 7 positions agree with TRBD2. The ends lost 1 base at V and 3 bases at J; junction bases unmatched: 9. The CDR3 contains 16 residues. Per germline, CDR1 SEHNR and CDR2 FQNEAQ (reference sequence). CDR3 DNA: TGTGCCAGCAGCTTAGAGGGACTACCAACTCTCTACGAGCAGTACTTC. Protein sequence: CASSLEGLPTLYEQYF.

This clone has a single count. V is TRBV6-5 and J is TRBJ1-1; D possibly corresponds to TRBD1 (6 bases). The germline V gene has CDR1 MNHEY and CDR2 SVGAGI. The CDR3 consists of 13 residues. V lost 4 bases to trimming and J lost 4 bases, with 10 bases between them. The CDR3 nucleotides are TGTGCCAGCAGTTCGTCAGGGGTCACTGAAGCTTTCTTT. It yields the protein CASSSSGVTEAFF.

This clone was detected a few times. The V gene is TRBV5-1, the J gene TRBJ2-6, with TRBD1 matching 7 bases. CDR1 is SGHRS, CDR2 YFSETQ, per germline. The trim removed 5 bases at V and 1 base at J, leaving 6 bases unmatched. The CDR3 is 16 residues long. CDR3 bases: TGCGCCAGCAGTACACAGGGGACGTCTGGGGCCAACGTCCTGACTTTC. Translated: CASSTQGTSGANVLTF. Together with reference TRBV5-1 and TRBJ2-6, the CDR3 gives the full variable domain: KAGVTQTPRYLIKTRGQQVTLSCSPISGHRSVSWYQQTPGQGLQFLFEYFSETQRNKGNFPGRFSGRQFSNSRSEMNVSTLELGDSALYLCASSTQGTSGANVLTFGAGSRLTVL.

J is TRBJ1-1 and V is TRBV7-9; TRBD1 matches 7 bases. The CDR3 runs 14 residues. Trimming took 6 bases from V and 4 from J; bases not matched to a gene: 8. In germline, CDR1 is SEHNR, CDR2 FQNEAQ (reference sequence). CDR3 in amino acids: CASRSQGPGTEAFF. The CDR3 coding sequence is TGTGCCAGCAGATCACAGGGGCCGGGCACTGAAGCTTTCTTT.

This clone was detected only a few times. V is TRBV4-3 and J is TRBJ2-7; weak D call: TRBD2 (5 bases). Trimming stripped 0 bases from V and 1 base from J, with 10 bases between. This CDR3 is built from 15 residues. Germline V lookup: CDR1 LGHNA, CDR2 YSLEER. Written as DNA, the CDR3 is TGCGCCAGCAGCCAAGAACGGGGTTGGTCCTACGAGCAGTACTTC. The encoded protein is CASSQERGWSYEQYF.

CDR3: CAISAQGTSNQPQHF. DNA for the CDR3: TGTGCCATCAGTGCTCAGGGGACTAGCAATCAGCCCCAGCATTTT. The chain combines TRBV10-3 with TRBJ1-5, with TRBD1 as a possible D gene (6 bases). V was cut by 4 bases and J by 0 bases, with 10 bases left in between. The germline V gene has CDR1 ENHRY and CDR2 SYGVKD. This CDR3 spans 15 amino acids.

This rearrangement joins TRBV7-3 to TRBJ2-4; D is possibly TRBD2 (6 bases). This CDR3 contains 12 residues. The V end was cut by 2 bases, the J end by 13 bases, with 12 bases between. From germline, CDR1 is SGHTA and CDR2 FQGTGA. The CDR3, as DNA: TGTGCCAGCAGCTTACCGGGACTGGAACAGTACTTC. Translation: CASSLPGLEQYF.